A selection of T cell receptor beta chains follows, all from one sample in a study of blood T cell repertoires in COVID-19. TCRdb keeps only in-frame clones here, not all; method: immunoSEQ multiplex PCR. The sample comprises roughly 290,000 clones, 75% to 90% of which are singletons, and about 2% rests with the top ten. Material: PBMCs or T cells enriched from blood (not recorded which). These TCRs come from a man aged 25-40 years who had recovered from COVID-19. CDR3s include the opening cysteine and the closing phenylalanine or tryptophan. A D gene is named only where the DNA matches it firmly. Rows give clone size only sometimes, using once, few, many, or a class for an expanded clone.

d_call	clone_size	j_call	v_call	cdr3_aa	cdr3_nt
-	-	TRBJ1-2	TRBV6-6	CASSEGGYTF	TGTGCCAGCAGTGAGGGTGGCTACACCTTC
-	-	TRBJ2-5	TRBV30	CAWSVMGGGSETQYF	TGTGCCTGGAGTGTAATGGGGGGGGGCAGTGAGACCCAGTACTTC
-	-	TRBJ1-1	TRBV5-1	CASSWGTEAFF	TGCGCCAGCAGCTGGGGGACAGAAGCTTTCTTT
-	-	TRBJ1-5	TRBV24-1	CATSDEVPPRRYSNQPQHF	TGTGCCACCAGTGATGAGGTCCCCCCTCGGCGTTATAGCAATCAGCCCCAGCATTTT
TRBD1	-	TRBJ1-3	TRBV2	CASWGGQGIGNTIYF	TGTGCCAGCTGGGGGGGACAGGGCATTGGAAACACCATATATTTT
-	-	TRBJ1-2	TRBV21-1	CASSKAGQGLIDYGYTF	TGTGCCAGCAGCAAGGCGGGACAGGGACTTATCGACTATGGCTACACCTTC
-	-	TRBJ1-6	TRBV30	CAWNPPGGGSPLHF	TGTGCCTGGAACCCTCCGGGCGGAGGCTCACCCCTCCACTTT
TRBD1	-	TRBJ2-7	TRBV27	CASSSQPGTGVSEQYF	TGTGCCAGCAGTTCCCAGCCCGGGACAGGGGTCTCCGAGCAGTACTTC
TRBD1	-	TRBJ2-2	TRBV5-6	CASSKGQGVVDTGELFF	TGTGCCAGCAGCAAGGGACAGGGGGTGGTGGACACCGGGGAGCTGTTTTTT
TRBD2	-	TRBJ2-3	TRBV6-5	CASTLSGVADTQYF	TGTGCCAGCACCCTTAGCGGGGTAGCAGATACGCAGTATTTT
-	-	TRBJ1-5	TRBV5-1	CASSLAGGVGQPQHF	TGCGCCAGCAGCTTGGCCGGAGGGGTCGGGCAGCCCCAGCATTTT
TRBD1	-	TRBJ1-4	TRBV5-4	CASSRTGSNEKLFF	TGTGCCAGCAGCCGGACAGGCTCTAATGAAAAACTGTTTTTT
-	-	TRBJ2-3	TRBV7-2	CASSPSGRSTDTQYF	TGTGCCAGCAGCCCAAGCGGGCGTAGCACAGATACGCAGTATTTT
TRBD2	-	TRBJ2-5	TRBV27	CASSLLGGWTFGETQYF	TGTGCCAGCAGTTTATTGGGGGGGTGGACATTTGGAGAGACCCAGTACTTC
TRBD1	-	TRBJ1-4	TRBV18	CASSLSTGANEKLFF	TGTGCCAGCTCTCTGTCGACAGGGGCCAATGAAAAACTGTTTTTT
TRBD1	-	TRBJ1-2	TRBV19	CASSIGTVYGYTF	TGTGCCAGTAGTATCGGGACAGTCTATGGCTACACCTTC
-	few	TRBJ1-2	TRBV3-1/TRBV3-2	CASSQNSNYGYTF	TGTGCCAGCAGCCAAAACAGTAACTATGGCTACACCTTC
TRBD2	once	TRBJ2-5	TRBV11-2	CASSLAISRGGPQYF	TGTGCCAGCAGCTTAGCGATTTCGCGGGGGGGGCCCCAGTACTTC
TRBD1	-	TRBJ1-2	TRBV5-1	CASSTTGDYGYTF	TGCGCCAGCAGCACGACAGGGGACTATGGCTACACCTTC
-	-	TRBJ1-3	TRBV2	CARKESSGNTIYF	TGTGCCAGGAAAGAGTCCTCTGGAAACACCATATATTTT
TRBD1	-	TRBJ1-2	TRBV15	CATSRDLTGYGYTF	TGTGCCACCAGCAGAGATCTGACAGGGTATGGCTACACCTTC
-	-	TRBJ1-5	TRBV25-1	CASRADWGGPQHF	TGTGCCAGCAGGGCTGATTGGGGGGGGCCCCAGCATTTT
-	few	TRBJ1-3	TRBV30	CAWSVNGRNTIYF	TGTGCCTGGAGTGTAAACGGGAGAAACACCATATATTTT
TRBD1	-	TRBJ1-1	TRBV7-8	CASSRNSESGTANIF	TGTGCCAGCAGCCGAAATAGCGAATCCGGGACAGCGAACATATTT
-	-	TRBJ1-5	TRBV19	CASIPTQGNGHQPQHF	TGTGCCAGTATTCCGACCCAGGGGAACGGACATCAGCCCCAGCATTTT
-	-	TRBJ1-5	TRBV18	CASSTRGDGNQPQHF	TGTGCCAGCTCTACTCGGGGGGACGGCAATCAGCCCCAGCATTTT
TRBD1	-	TRBJ1-3	TRBV3-1/TRBV3-2	CASSQLRPGQGVGNTIYF	TGTGCCAGCAGCCAACTTCGACCGGGACAGGGTGTCGGAAACACCATATATTTT
TRBD1	once	TRBJ1-2	TRBV13	CASSWSGTGGGYTF	TGTGCCAGCAGCTGGAGCGGGACAGGGGGCGGCTACACCTTC
TRBD2	-	TRBJ2-3	TRBV10-3	CAISSSGGASDTQYF	TGTGCCATCAGTTCTAGCGGGGGGGCCTCTGATACGCAGTATTTT